This TCR beta chain was sequenced during a study of blood T cells in healthy people across ages. Notes on the study in general: Percentage of naive T cells showed a strong correlation with TCR beta diversity.

The study isolated at least 6.5 million PBMCs from each sample. Germline assignment: CDR1 SGHTA and CDR2 FQGNSA. V was clipped by 5 bases and J by 9 bases, with 14 bases between them. The CDR3 totals 13 residues. This clonotype was observed a few times. Its antigen remains unknown. A second about 7 to 12 cycle PCR used barcoded and J-beta primers. Each cDNA molecule carried a tag from a template-switch adaptor that contained 12 random nucleotides. In TCRdb, the 5' RACE reads were re-called with MiXCR into one record per CDR3 protein. Altogether almost 1 million distinct CDR3 sequences are present, 45% to 60% being singletons, with the ten largest covering around a fifth.

The chain is built from TRBV7-2 and TRBJ2-1; the D gene is possibly TRBD1 (6 bases). Sequencing used blood. This receptor was identified in a woman in her sixties in good health. CDR3 nucleotides: TGTGCCAGCAGCCTAAACACAGGGCTTGAGCAGTTCTTC. Residues: CASSLNTGLEQFF.